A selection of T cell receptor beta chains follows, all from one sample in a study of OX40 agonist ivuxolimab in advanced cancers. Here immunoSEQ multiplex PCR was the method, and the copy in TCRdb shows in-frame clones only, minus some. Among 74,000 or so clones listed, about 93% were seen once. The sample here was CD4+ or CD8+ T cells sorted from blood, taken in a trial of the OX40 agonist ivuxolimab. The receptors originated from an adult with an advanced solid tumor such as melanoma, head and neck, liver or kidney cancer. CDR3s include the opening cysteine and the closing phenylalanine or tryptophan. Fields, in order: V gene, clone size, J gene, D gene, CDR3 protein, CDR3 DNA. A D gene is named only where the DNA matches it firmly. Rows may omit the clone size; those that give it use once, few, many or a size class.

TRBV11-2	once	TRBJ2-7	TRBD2	CASRSGLAGETAAYEQYF	TGTGCCAGCAGATCGGGACTAGCGGGAGAGACCGCCGCCTACGAGCAGTACTTC
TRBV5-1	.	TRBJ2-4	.	CASSLFTEPTKNIQYF	TGCGCCAGCAGCTTGTTTACAGAACCTACCAAAAACATTCAGTACTTC
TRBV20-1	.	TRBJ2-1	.	CSATLMGEQFF	TGCAGTGCTACCCTCATGGGGGAGCAGTTCTTC
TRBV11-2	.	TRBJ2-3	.	CASSLDAATDTQYF	TGTGCCAGCAGCTTAGACGCGGCCACAGATACGCAGTATTTT
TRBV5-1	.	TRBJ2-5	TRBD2	CASKGLATEETQYF	TGCGCCAGCAAAGGACTAGCGACAGAAGAGACCCAGTACTTC
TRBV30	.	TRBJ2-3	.	CAWKNRDPYTDTQYF	TGTGCCTGGAAAAACCGGGACCCCTACACAGATACGCAGTATTTT
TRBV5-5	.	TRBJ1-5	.	CASSQWQTYSNQPQHF	TGTGCCAGCAGCCAGTGGCAGACTTATAGCAATCAGCCCCAGCATTTT
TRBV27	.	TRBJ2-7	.	CASSLVQGNEQYF	TGTGCCAGCAGTTTAGTACAGGGTAACGAGCAGTACTTC
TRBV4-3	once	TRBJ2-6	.	CASSQALDSSGANVLTF	TGCGCCAGCAGCCAAGCCCTGGACAGCTCTGGGGCCAACGTCCTGACTTTC
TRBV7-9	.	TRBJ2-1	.	CASSSTGVLQFF	TGTGCCAGCAGTTCCACGGGGGTTTTGCAGTTCTTC
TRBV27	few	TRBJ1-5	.	CASSLSQPQHF	TGTGCCAGCAGTTTATCCCAGCCCCAGCATTTT
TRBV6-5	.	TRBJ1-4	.	CASSYEGRNEKLFF	TGTGCCAGCAGTTACGAGGGAAGGAATGAAAAACTGTTTTTT
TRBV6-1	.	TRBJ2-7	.	CASSTPGRPPYEQYF	TGTGCCAGCAGTACCCCGGGCAGGCCCCCCTACGAGCAGTACTTC
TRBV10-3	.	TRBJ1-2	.	CAITRRWESTIPHYGYTF	TGTGCCATCACTCGGAGATGGGAGTCCACTATCCCTCACTATGGCTACACCTTC
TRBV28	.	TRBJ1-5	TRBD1	CASRRTGVRYTQPQHF	TGTGCCAGCAGAAGAACAGGGGTCCGGTATACTCAGCCCCAGCATTTT
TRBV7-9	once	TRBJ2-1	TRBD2	CASSLTGGPYNEQFF	TGTGCCAGCAGCTTAACGGGGGGACCCTACAATGAGCAGTTCTTC
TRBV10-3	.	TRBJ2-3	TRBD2	CAIRTSGGTDTQYF	TGTGCCATCAGGACTAGCGGGGGCACAGATACGCAGTATTTT
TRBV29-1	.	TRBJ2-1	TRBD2	CSVVGAAGGYNEQFF	TGCAGCGTTGTGGGGGCTGCGGGGGGCTACAATGAGCAGTTCTTC
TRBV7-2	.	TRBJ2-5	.	CASSLARETQYF	TGTGCCAGCAGCTTAGCGCGGGAGACCCAGTACTTC
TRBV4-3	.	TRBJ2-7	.	CASSLGRTYEQYF	TGCGCCAGCAGCCTGGGACGTACTTACGAGCAGTACTTC
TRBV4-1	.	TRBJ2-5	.	CASSSHGTVQETQYF	TGCGCCAGCAGCTCTCATGGGACCGTCCAAGAGACCCAGTACTTC
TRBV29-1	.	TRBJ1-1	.	CSVEVTTKEAFF	TGCAGCGTTGAAGTAACAACAAAGGAAGCTTTCTTT
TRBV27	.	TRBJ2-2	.	CASSLRAGYTGELFF	TGTGCCAGCAGTTTAAGGGCGGGATACACCGGGGAGCTGTTTTTT
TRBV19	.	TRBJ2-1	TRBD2	CASSKRTGTSGDEQFF	TGTGCCAGTAGTAAGCGAACTGGGACTAGCGGGGATGAGCAGTTCTTC
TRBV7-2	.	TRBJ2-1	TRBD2	CASSPPLAGSSYNEQFF	TGTGCCAGCAGCCCCCCCCTAGCGGGTAGCTCCTACAATGAGCAGTTCTTC
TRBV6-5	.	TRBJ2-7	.	CASSSQQGPYEQYF	TGTGCCAGCAGTTCACAACAAGGTCCCTACGAGCAGTACTTC
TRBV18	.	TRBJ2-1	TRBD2	CASSREVRGGLMDEQFF	TGTGCCAGCTCACGAGAAGTACGGGGGGGCCTGATGGATGAGCAGTTCTTC
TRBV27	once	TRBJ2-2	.	CASSISVGGELFF	TGTGCCAGCAGTATAAGTGTCGGCGGGGAGCTGTTTTTT
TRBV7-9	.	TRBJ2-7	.	CASSGYEQYF	TGTGCCAGCAGCGGCTACGAGCAGTACTTC
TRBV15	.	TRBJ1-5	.	CATGQQGRTQPQHF	TGTGCCACCGGGCAGCAGGGTAGGACTCAGCCCCAGCATTTT
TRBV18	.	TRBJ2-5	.	CASSRTEGRETQYF	TGTGCCAGCTCCCGAACCGAGGGGCGCGAGACCCAGTACTTC
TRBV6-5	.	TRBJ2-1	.	CASSYAALGEQFF	TGTGCCAGCAGTTACGCCGCACTCGGTGAGCAGTTCTTC
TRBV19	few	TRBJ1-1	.	CASSEASLGGRQGKTEAFF	TGTGCCAGTAGTGAGGCCAGTCTAGGGGGGCGGCAGGGAAAGACTGAAGCTTTCTTT
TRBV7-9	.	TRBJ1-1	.	CASSLDVGEAFF	TGTGCCAGCAGCTTAGACGTCGGAGAAGCTTTCTTT
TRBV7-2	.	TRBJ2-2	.	CASSTDKNTGELFF	TGTGCCAGCAGCACAGACAAGAACACCGGGGAGCTGTTTTTT
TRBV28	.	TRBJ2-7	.	CASSLPGYEQYF	TGTGCCAGCAGTTTACCCGGATACGAGCAGTACTTC
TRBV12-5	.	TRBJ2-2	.	CASGLRPGPENTGELFF	TGTGCTAGTGGTTTGCGGCCGGGACCGGAGAACACCGGGGAGCTGTTTTTT
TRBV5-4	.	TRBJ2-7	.	CASSPGRSSFYEQYF	TGTGCCAGCAGTCCAGGGCGGTCTAGCTTCTACGAGCAGTACTTC
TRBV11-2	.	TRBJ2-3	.	CASSFGADTQYF	TGTGCCAGCAGCTTTGGGGCAGATACGCAGTATTTT
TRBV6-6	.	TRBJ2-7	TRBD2	CASSYGRLATTYEQYF	TGTGCCAGCAGTTACGGTCGACTAGCGACAACCTACGAGCAGTACTTC
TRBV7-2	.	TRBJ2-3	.	CASSFSTDTQYF	TGCGCCAGCAGCTTTTCGACAGATACGCAGTATTTT
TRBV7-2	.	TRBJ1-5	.	CASSEGGRRQPQHF	TGTGCCAGCAGCGAGGGAGGGCGTCGACAGCCCCAGCATTTT
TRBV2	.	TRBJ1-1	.	CASSLLDTEAFF	TGTGCCAGCAGTCTACTGGACACTGAAGCTTTCTTT
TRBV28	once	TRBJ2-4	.	CASSFGQKNIQYF	TGTGCCAGCAGTTTTGGACAGAAAAACATTCAGTACTTC
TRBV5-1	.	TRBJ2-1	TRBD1	CASSQNSGTGVFATVNEQFF	TGCGCCAGCAGCCAGAATTCCGGGACAGGAGTCTTCGCTACGGTCAATGAGCAGTTCTTC
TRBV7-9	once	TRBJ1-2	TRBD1	CASSLGQGYGYTF	TGTGCCAGCAGCTTAGGACAGGGCTACGGCTACACCTTC
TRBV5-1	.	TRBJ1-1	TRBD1	CASSAQGGKNTEAFF	TGCGCCAGCAGCGCGCAGGGGGGGAAGAACACTGAAGCTTTCTTT
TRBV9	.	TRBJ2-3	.	CASSVQGSPTDTQYF	TGTGCCAGCAGCGTGCAGGGGAGCCCCACAGATACGCAGTATTTT
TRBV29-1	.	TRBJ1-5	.	CSAATGRSNQPQHF	TGCAGCGCCGCGACAGGTCGGAGCAATCAGCCCCAGCATTTT
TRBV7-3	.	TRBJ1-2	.	CASSLIEEGRNYGYTF	TGTGCCAGCAGCTTAATAGAAGAGGGGAGGAACTATGGCTACACCTTC
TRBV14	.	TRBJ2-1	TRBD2	CASSTLAGDYNEQFF	TGTGCCAGCAGCACACTAGCGGGGGACTACAATGAGCAGTTCTTC
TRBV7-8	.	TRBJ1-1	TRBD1	CASSLLGTANTEAFF	TGTGCCAGCAGCTTACTCGGGACAGCAAATACTGAAGCTTTCTTT
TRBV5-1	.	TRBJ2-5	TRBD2	CASSLLAGGGETQYF	TGCGCCAGCAGCTTACTAGCGGGAGGGGGAGAGACCCAGTACTTC